The 17 T cell receptor beta chains below were found in one sample sequenced in a study of shared clonotypes between healthy human individuals. Repertoires were generated with immunoSEQ multiplex PCR, while TCRdb's copy carries only in-frame clones and drops some. The sample lists around 2,000,000 clones; just under 95% were seen once. Cells designated naive CD8 were CD45RO-negative and were positively selected for CCR7, with terminally differentiated effector memory CD45RA+ cells excluded. Sequenced input: naive CD8+ T cells sorted from blood. The receptors derive from a man younger than 30 in good health.

The sample holds a few counts of this clone. The V gene is TRBV7-9, the J gene TRBJ1-2; D gene ambiguous. Trimming took 7 bases from V and 2 from J, leaving 14 bases between them. The CDR3 has 14 amino acids. Germline V CDR1 and CDR2: SEHNR, FQNEAQ (reference sequence). The CDR3 DNA sequence: TGTGCCAGCACCTCGACCGGCTCCAACTATGGCTACACCTTC. It is translated as CASTSTGSNYGYTF.

The V call is TRBV2, the J call TRBJ2-3; TRBD1 or TRBD2 may be the D gene (6 bases each). Trimming stripped 2 bases from V and 6 bases from J, with 9 bases between. The germline V gene encodes CDR1 SNHLY and CDR2 FYNNEI. The CDR3 runs to 13 residues. The CDR3 region has the DNA TGTGCCAGCAGTGAAATGGGGGGCGATACGCAGTATTTT. It yields the protein CASSEMGGDTQYF.

The chain joins TRBV7-8 to TRBJ1-2; D perhaps matches TRBD1 (5 bases). The V and J ends lost 4 bases and 0 bases respectively, with 12 bases between them. The germline CDR1 and CDR2 sequences are SGHVS and FQNEAQ. The CDR3 totals 15 residues. In DNA form, the CDR3 reads TGTGCCAGCAGCTACACCGGGACGCCTAACTATGGCTACACCTTC. It codes for CASSYTGTPNYGYTF.

The V and J genes are TRBV7-2 and TRBJ2-5; maybe TRBD1 (6 bases). CDR3 length equals 16 residues. Germline-derived CDR1 and CDR2 are SGHTA and FQGNSA. V lost 4 bases to trimming and J lost 0 bases, with 15 bases between them. DNA of the CDR3: TGTGCCAGCAGCTCCACCTGGGACACGAACCAAGAGACCCAGTACTTC. Translation: CASSSTWDTNQETQYF. Supplemented by reference TRBV7-2 and TRBJ2-5, the full variable domain reads GAGVSQSPSNKVTEKGKDVELRCDPISGHTALYWYRQSLGQGLEFLIYFQGNSAPDKSGLPSDRFSAERTGGSVSTLTIQRTQQEDSAVYLCASSSTWDTNQETQYFGPGTRLLVL.

The J gene is TRBJ2-7, the V gene TRBV4-1; D may be TRBD2 (5 bases). Germline V lookup: CDR1 MGHRA, CDR2 YSYEKL. This CDR3 spans 15 amino acids. V was shortened by 2 bases and J by 3 bases, with 14 bases between the two germline ends. The CDR3 coding sequence is TGCGCCAGCAGCCAAACTTTGGACTGGTACTACGAGCAGTACTTC. This sequence encodes CASSQTLDWYYEQYF.

V and J are TRBV6-1 and TRBJ1-3; tentatively, D is TRBD1 (5 bases). CDR3 length: 15 residues. Trimming removed 6 bases at V and 5 bases at J, with 17 bases between. Germline V gene lookup returns CDR1 MNHNS and CDR2 SASEGT. The CDR3 here is CASRGYGGGRNTIYF. The CDR3 DNA reads as TGTGCCAGCAGGGGCTACGGGGGTGGTAGAAACACCATATATTTT.

This chain uses TRBV5-1 with TRBJ1-1, with TRBD1 as a possible D gene (6 bases). V shed 6 bases and J shed 3 bases, with 18 bases lying between them. The V gene's germline CDR1 is SGHRS and CDR2 YFSETQ. This CDR3 is built from 15 residues. DNA for the CDR3: TGCGCCAGCACCCCGAGGGAGGGGGACTACACTGAAGCTTTCTTT. Translating it yields CASTPREGDYTEAFF. The full variable domain, in which reference TRBV5-1 and TRBJ1-1 provide the parts outside the CDR3, is KAGVTQTPRYLIKTRGQQVTLSCSPISGHRSVSWYQQTPGQGLQFLFEYFSETQRNKGNFPGRFSGRQFSNSRSEMNVSTLELGDSALYLCASTPREGDYTEAFFGQGTRLTVV.

This sequence joins TRBV29-1 and TRBJ1-1; D is undetermined. This CDR3 has 11 residues. Trimming removed 6 bases from V and 3 bases from J, with 8 bases in between. CDR1 is SQVTM, CDR2 ANQGSEA, per germline. The CDR3 DNA reads as TGCAGCGTAGATGTCGACACTGAAGCTTTCTTT. It yields the protein CSVDVDTEAFF.

The chain has TRBV10-3 and TRBJ2-7; D is possibly TRBD2 (7 bases). The V and J ends lost 2 bases and 6 bases respectively, with 17 bases between them. The CDR3 runs to 15 residues. Germline V CDR1 and CDR2: ENHRY, SYGVKD. The CDR3 DNA sequence: TGTGCCATCAGTGAGAGGGACACCGCGGGGGTCGAGCAGTACTTC. This translates into CAISERDTAGVEQYF.

The V gene is TRBV7-6, the J gene TRBJ2-5, with D perhaps TRBD2 (6 bases). The V gene's germline CDR1 is SGHVS and CDR2 FNYEAQ. This CDR3 comprises 18 residues. V was cut by 1 base and J by 4 bases, with 22 bases left in between. This CDR3 reads CASSLVPRTNNYLETQYF. The DNA for the CDR3 is TGTGCCAGCAGCTTAGTGCCCAGGACTAACAATTACCTAGAGACCCAGTACTTC.

The V gene is TRBV9, the J gene TRBJ1-1; possibly TRBD1 for D (6 bases). The CDR3 sequence is 13 residues long. Deletions cut 4 bases from V and 5 bases from J, with 12 bases between. The germline V gene has CDR1 SGDLS and CDR2 YYNGEE. The CDR3 here is CASSIGGDTEAFF. CDR3 sequence (DNA): TGTGCCAGCAGCATAGGGGGGGATACTGAAGCTTTCTTT. The variable domain in full, with the rest retrieved from reference TRBV9 and TRBJ1-1, is DSGVTQTPKHLITATGQRVTLRCSPRSGDLSVYWYQQSLDQGLQFLIQYYNGEERAKGNILERFSAQQFPDLHSELNLSSLELGDSALYFCASSIGGDTEAFFGQGTRLTVV.

This chain links TRBV7-9 with TRBJ1-1; no clear D. This CDR3 is built from 13 residues. The V end lost 5 bases, the J end lost 0 bases, and 7 bases lay between the germline ends. Germline CDR1 and CDR2: SEHNR and FQNEAQ (reference sequence). DNA of the CDR3: TGTGCCAGCAGCCCAACTTTGAACACTGAAGCTTTCTTT. Protein: CASSPTLNTEAFF.

The chain is built from TRBV7-9 and TRBJ2-7, with a possible D match to TRBD1 (5 bases). CDR1 and CDR2 (germline): SEHNR, FQNEAQ (reference sequence). CDR3 size: 12 residues. Trimming left V 3 bases short and J 4 bases short, with 7 bases between. The CDR3 spells CASSFRQYEQYF. CDR3 bases: TGTGCCAGCAGCTTCCGACAGTACGAGCAGTACTTC.

J is TRBJ2-3 and V is TRBV27; 12 nucleotides line up with TRBD2. Germline-derived CDR1 and CDR2 are MNHEY and SMNVEV (reference sequence). The V gene end was trimmed by 8 bases and the J gene end by 2 bases; junction bases not matched to a gene: 5. This CDR3 is built from 15 residues. In DNA form, the CDR3 reads TGTGCCAGCGGCGGACTAGCGGGGACCACAGATACGCAGTATTTT. Translated, it gives CASGGLAGTTDTQYF.

This sequence joins TRBV5-1 and TRBJ1-1; D gene uncertain. Germline values: CDR1 SGHRS, CDR2 YFSETQ. The CDR3 spans 13 residues. The V end was cut by 5 bases, the J end by 7 bases, with 15 bases between. Here the CDR3 reads CASRLIDGVEAFF. CDR3 nucleotide sequence: TGCGCCAGCAGACTTATTGACGGGGTTGAAGCTTTCTTT. The full variable domain, with the rest looked up from reference TRBV5-1 and TRBJ1-1, is KAGVTQTPRYLIKTRGQQVTLSCSPISGHRSVSWYQQTPGQGLQFLFEYFSETQRNKGNFPGRFSGRQFSNSRSEMNVSTLELGDSALYLCASRLIDGVEAFFGQGTRLTVV.

This chain connects TRBV6-1 to TRBJ2-1, with 8 bases lining up with TRBD1. CDR1 MNHNS and CDR2 SASEGT come from the germline V gene. V shed 10 bases, J shed 2 bases, and the junction held 7 bases outside the gene matches. The CDR3 is 14 amino acids. CDR3: CATTWTGPYNEQFF. CDR3 in DNA: TGTGCCACCACGTGGACAGGGCCCTACAATGAGCAGTTCTTC.

Worth noting for this clone: Other DNA sequences in the same sample also yield this CDR3. The J gene is TRBJ2-3, the V gene TRBV7-9; D unclear. The CDR3 spans 10 residues. Germline CDR1 is SEHNR and CDR2 is FQNEAQ (reference sequence). The ends were cut back, 5 bases at V and 5 bases at J, with 2 bases in the middle. The CDR3 DNA reads TGTGCCAGCAGCCTAGATACGCAGTATTTT. It translates to CASSLDTQYF. The whole variable domain, remainder taken from reference TRBV7-9 and TRBJ2-3, is DTGVSQNPRHKITKRGQNVTFRCDPISEHNRLYWYRQTLGQGPEFLTYFQNEAQLEKSRLLSDRFSAERPKGSFSTLEIQRTEQGDSAMYLCASSLDTQYFGPGTRLTVL.